This entry lists 29 T cell receptor beta chains sequenced from one sample in a study of blood T cell repertoires in COVID-19. TCRdb keeps only in-frame clones here, not all; method: immunoSEQ multiplex PCR. This sample has 380,000 or so clones, with about 88% found just once. The material sequenced was peripheral blood. These receptors came from a woman between 55 and 75 years old with COVID-19, enrolled during active disease.

This chain connects TRBV11-3 to TRBJ2-7; TRBD2 agrees at 8 bases. V was clipped by 1 base and J by 7 bases; unmatched bases: 9. The CDR3 is 15 amino acids. Germline V gene data show CDR1 as SGHNT and CDR2 as YENEEA. CDR3 amino acids: CASSLGRAGEGEQYF. The CDR3 region has the DNA TGTGCCAGCAGCTTAGGTCGAGCGGGGGAAGGGGAGCAGTACTTC. The full variable domain, rest sourced from reference TRBV11-3 and TRBJ2-7, is EAGVVQSPRYKIIEKKQPVAFWCNPISGHNTLYWYLQNLGQGPELLIRYENEEAVDDSQLPKDRFSAERLKGVDSTLKIQPAELGDSAVYLCASSLGRAGEGEQYFGPGTRLTVT.

The chain recombines TRBV10-3 with TRBJ2-3; perhaps TRBD2 as D (6 bases). Trimming pared 3 bases from V and 3 bases from J, leaving 19 bases between. Germline lookup yields CDR1 ENHRY and CDR2 SYGVKD. The CDR3 is 17 amino acids. CDR3 in DNA: TGTGCCATCAGTGACCCGACAGACGGGAGAAGTACAGATACGCAGTATTTT. This gives the protein CAISDPTDGRSTDTQYF.

This clone showed up just once. The chain has TRBV7-2 and TRBJ1-2; TRBD1 is a possible D gene (5 bases). The V gene's germline CDR1 is SGHTA and CDR2 FQGNSA. The CDR3 contains 13 residues. Trimming left V 2 bases short and J 6 bases short, with 10 bases between. The DNA for the CDR3 is TGTGCCAGCAGCTTAAGCAGGGAGGATGGCTACACCTTC. It translates to CASSLSREDGYTF.

V gene TRBV18 combines with J gene TRBJ2-1; D perhaps matches TRBD1 (6 bases). The CDR3 is 12 amino acids. The ends were cut back, 5 bases at V and 15 bases at J, with 17 bases in the middle. CDR1 and CDR2 (germline): KGHSH, LQKENI. The CDR3 bases are TGTGCCAGCTCATCCTTGACCTCCAGGGGGTTCTTC. Residues: CASSSLTSRGFF.

This chain joins TRBV29-1 and TRBJ1-2; 9 bases line up with TRBD1. The germline gives CDR1 SQVTM, CDR2 ANQGSEA. V dropped 0 bases and J dropped 2; count of bases not matched to a gene: 10. The CDR3 has 17 amino acids. CDR3 DNA: TGCAGCGTTGAAGAGCTCCCCTCCGGACAGGGGAACTATGGCTACACCTTC. The encoded protein is CSVEELPSGQGNYGYTF.

The chain couples TRBV3-1 (or the pseudogene TRBV3-2) to TRBJ1-2; 9 nucleotides line up with TRBD1. The length of the CDR3 is 14 residues. The J segment lost 7 bases and the V segment lost 2 bases, leaving 5 bases of the junction unmatched. Germline V gives CDR1 LGHDT, CDR2 YNNKEL (reference sequence). The CDR3 DNA follows: TGTGCCAGCAGCCAATGGACAGGGGAAGGTGGCTACACCTTC. Translating it yields CASSQWTGEGGYTF.

The rearrangement links TRBV29-1 to TRBJ2-3; 12 bases are a match to TRBD1. There are 15 residues in the CDR3. From germline, CDR1 is SQVTM and CDR2 ANQGSEA. The J segment lost 5 bases and the V segment lost 5 bases, leaving 8 bases of the junction unmatched. CDR3: CSVSGGQGAEDTQYF. The CDR3 region has the DNA TGCAGCGTTTCGGGGGGACAGGGGGCGGAAGATACGCAGTATTTT.

This clone was recorded only once. The J gene is TRBJ1-5, the V gene TRBV19; the D gene is possibly TRBD1 (5 bases). V lost 5 bases, J lost 0 bases, and 11 bases lay in between. Germline-derived CDR1 and CDR2 are LNHDA and SQIVND (reference sequence). The CDR3 is 15 amino acids. The CDR3 coding sequence is TGTGCCAGTAGTCGACAGATTTATAGCAATCAGCCCCAGCATTTT. Residues: CASSRQIYSNQPQHF.

The chain is built from TRBV10-2 and TRBJ2-7, with a possible D match to TRBD2 (7 bases). The CDR3 extends over 14 amino acids. Germline V gene data show CDR1 as WSHSY and CDR2 as SAAADI. Trimming cost V 6 bases and J 7 bases, with 19 bases left between them. In DNA form, the CDR3 reads TGCGCCAGCAGCCGAAGCGGGACATCGGGGGAGCAGTACTTC. Amino acids: CASSRSGTSGEQYF.

The V and J genes are TRBV7-8 and TRBJ1-2; 9 nucleotides align to TRBD1. The J segment lost 7 bases and the V segment lost 1 base, leaving 16 bases of the junction unmatched. Germline V CDR1 and CDR2: SGHVS, FQNEAQ. This CDR3 region has 18 residues. The CDR3 is CASSLDLIRTGALGGYTF. The CDR3 coding sequence is TGTGCCAGCAGCTTAGATCTTATCCGGACAGGGGCTCTAGGTGGCTACACCTTC.

The chain is built from TRBV7-3 and TRBJ1-1, with D possibly TRBD1 on 5 matching bases. V gave up 3 bases and J gave up 3 bases, with 14 bases separating them. The CDR3 covers 15 residues. The V gene's germline CDR1 is SGHTA and CDR2 FQGTGA. Here the CDR3 reads CASSLSPLGDTEAFF. As DNA, the CDR3 is TGTGCCAGCAGCTTGTCCCCTTTAGGGGACACTGAAGCTTTCTTT.

V and J are TRBV30 and TRBJ1-3; possibly TRBD1 for D (6 bases). The germline gives CDR1 GTSNPN, CDR2 SVGIG (reference sequence). The CDR3 is 13 amino acids. Trimming removed 2 bases from V and 4 bases from J, with 9 bases in between. The CDR3 sequence is CAWSLTGGNTIYF. CDR3 coding DNA: TGTGCCTGGAGTCTTACAGGGGGAAACACCATATATTTT.

The gene calls are TRBV29-1 and TRBJ2-1; TRBD2 agrees at 8 bases. The junction had 16 bases not matched to a gene; V was cut back by 8 bases and J by 7 bases. This CDR3 has 15 amino acids. Germline CDR1 and CDR2: SQVTM and ANQGSEA. The DNA for the CDR3 is TGCAGCCCGGGGGGTAGCGGGGAACCGGTTAATGAGCAGTTCTTC. It yields the protein CSPGGSGEPVNEQFF.

V is TRBV19 and J is TRBJ1-2; 8 positions agree with TRBD1. This CDR3 has 16 amino acids. V gave up 6 bases and J gave up 0 bases; unmatched junction bases: 9. Germline V gives CDR1 LNHDA, CDR2 SQIVND (reference sequence). CDR3 sequence: CASREFGQGPNYGYTF. CDR3 DNA: TGTGCCAGTAGGGAATTCGGACAGGGTCCTAACTATGGCTACACCTTC.

This sequence joins TRBV19 and TRBJ1-4, with a weak D call TRBD1 (5 bases). The CDR3 is 15 amino acids. V was trimmed by 5 bases and J by 4 bases, leaving 14 bases between them. CDR1 and CDR2 from the germline V gene are LNHDA and SQIVND (reference sequence). The CDR3 DNA reads as TGTGCCAGTAGTTCCGACAGCGCAGATAATGAAAAACTGTTTTTT. It codes for CASSSDSADNEKLFF.

The chain has TRBV5-8 and TRBJ2-2; 14 bases are a match to TRBD2. The germline V gene has CDR1 SGHTS and CDR2 YDEGEE. With 4 bases clipped from V and 1 base from J, the junction kept 6 bases outside the gene matches. The CDR3 loop spans 18 amino acids. The CDR3 spells CASSRTSGGIRNTGELFF. CDR3 nucleotides: TGTGCCAGCAGCCGGACTAGCGGGGGGATAAGGAACACCGGGGAGCTGTTTTTT.

The CDR3 loop is CASRDRDGGYTF. CDR3 DNA sequence: TGTGCCAGCAGGGACAGGGATGGGGGCTACACCTTC. The rearrangement uses TRBV6-6 and TRBJ1-2, with 8 bases fitting TRBD1. The CDR3 contains 12 residues. J was trimmed by 8 bases and V by 6 bases; bases with no gene match: 5. From germline, CDR1 is MNHNY and CDR2 SVGAGI (reference sequence).

The gene calls are TRBV6-5 and TRBJ1-1, with unresolved D. Trimming left V 0 bases short and J 0 bases short, with 8 bases between. Germline CDR1 and CDR2: MNHEY and SVGAGI. The CDR3 runs 15 residues. Written as DNA, the CDR3 is TGTGCCAGCAGTTACTCGCTGCAGATGAACACTGAAGCTTTCTTT. It is translated as CASSYSLQMNTEAFF.

This clone has a handful of counts. The chain combines TRBV14 with TRBJ1-1, with 8 nucleotides matching TRBD1. The CDR3 runs 14 residues. V shed 4 bases, J shed 1 base, and the junction held 2 bases outside the gene matches. Germline-derived CDR1 and CDR2 are SGHDN and FVKESK. CDR3 protein: CASSPGGWNTEAFF. CDR3 DNA: TGTGCCAGCAGCCCAGGGGGCTGGAACACTGAAGCTTTCTTT.

Comment on this clone: An end of the junction does not agree with germline; a read error may underlie this. The chain is built from TRBV20-1 and TRBJ1-6; unclear D gene. CDR1 is DFQATT and CDR2 is SNEGSKA in the germline V gene (reference sequence). The CDR3 totals 8 residues. The CDR3 spells CSASARIF. The CDR3 nucleotides are TGCAGTGCTAGTGCGCGTATCTTT.

This clone was observed once. This rearrangement joins TRBV7-9 to TRBJ1-1, with a tentative D call TRBD1 (5 bases). Germline V gene data show CDR1 as SEHNR and CDR2 as FQNEAQ (reference sequence). Trimming removed 5 bases at V and 4 bases at J, with 14 bases between. This CDR3 is built from 14 residues. The CDR3 spells CASSPIRGFTEAFF. The CDR3 bases are TGTGCCAGCAGCCCCATTAGGGGTTTCACTGAAGCTTTCTTT.

This clone was counted a single time. The chain links TRBV7-9 to TRBJ1-5; TRBD1 might be the D (6 bases). Germline CDR1 and CDR2: SEHNR and FQNEAQ (reference sequence). This CDR3 contains 17 residues. V was clipped by 5 bases and J by 0 bases, with 17 bases between them. The CDR3 DNA reads TGTGCCAGCAGCCGATTTTACACAGGGACTAGCAATCAGCCCCAGCATTTT. Amino acid sequence: CASSRFYTGTSNQPQHF.

The V gene is TRBV7-9, the J gene TRBJ2-7, with 8 bases fitting TRBD1. CDR1 SEHNR and CDR2 FQNEAQ come from the germline V gene (reference sequence). V was clipped by 8 bases and J by 4 bases; unmatched bases: 4. The CDR3 covers 12 residues. The CDR3 sequence is CASQGAKYEQYF. The CDR3 nucleotides are TGTGCCAGCCAGGGGGCGAAGTACGAGCAGTACTTC. The variable domain in full, with the rest retrieved from reference TRBV7-9 and TRBJ2-7, is DTGVSQNPRHKITKRGQNVTFRCDPISEHNRLYWYRQTLGQGPEFLTYFQNEAQLEKSRLLSDRFSAERPKGSFSTLEIQRTEQGDSAMYLCASQGAKYEQYFGPGTRLTVT.

This clone was counted at least ten times. The chain recombines TRBV7-2 with TRBJ1-5, with 9 bases identical to TRBD1. Germline V CDR1 and CDR2: SGHTA, FQGNSA. CDR3 length: 16 residues. V shed 3 bases, J shed 1 base, and the junction held 4 bases outside the gene matches. CDR3 in DNA: TGTGCCAGCAGCTTCGCGACAGGGGGAAGCAATCAGCCCCAGCATTTT. Protein sequence: CASSFATGGSNQPQHF.

V gene TRBV7-8 combines with J gene TRBJ2-7; 7 bases are shared with TRBD1. Germline V gene sequence: CDR1 SGHVS, CDR2 FQNEAQ. This CDR3 contains 16 residues. V gave up 1 base and J gave up 1 base; unmatched junction bases: 7. CDR3 loop: CASSLEWTGASYEQYF. For the CDR3, the DNA is TGTGCCAGCAGCTTAGAGTGGACAGGAGCGTCCTACGAGCAGTACTTC. Supplemented by reference TRBV7-8 and TRBJ2-7, the full variable domain reads GAGVSQSPRYKVAKRGQDVALRCDPISGHVSLFWYQQALGQGPEFLTYFQNEAQLDKSGLPSDRFFAERPEGSVSTLKIQRTQQEDSAVYLCASSLEWTGASYEQYFGPGTRLTVT.

The chain links TRBV20-1 to TRBJ1-2, with TRBD1 identical over 7 bases. V was pared by 8 bases and J by 8 bases, with 8 bases of the junction left unmatched. Germline V gene sequence: CDR1 DFQATT, CDR2 SNEGSKA (reference sequence). This CDR3 contains 11 residues. As DNA, the CDR3 is TGCAGTACACAGGGGAGGCTAGGCTACACCTTC. Its protein product is CSTQGRLGYTF.

About this clone itself: This CDR3 is also generated by other DNA sequences in the sample. The chain employs TRBV5-8 and TRBJ2-1, with 14 bases matching TRBD2. Germline CDR1 reads SGHTS; CDR2 reads YDEGEE. The CDR3 loop spans 15 amino acids. V dropped 4 bases and J dropped 5; count of bases not matched to a gene: 2. This CDR3 reads CASSLGLAGDNEQFF. The CDR3, as DNA: TGTGCCAGCAGCCTGGGACTAGCGGGAGACAATGAGCAGTTCTTC.

The genes are TRBV3-1 (or the pseudogene TRBV3-2) and TRBJ1-6; 7 nucleotides align to TRBD1. Germline CDR1 LGHDT, CDR2 YNNKEL (reference sequence). Trimming at V came to 11 bases and at J to 7 bases, leaving 8 bases not matched to a gene. The CDR3 is made up of 13 amino acids. The CDR3 loop is CAGKGGGNSPLHF. The CDR3 coding sequence is TGTGCCGGAAAAGGAGGGGGCAATTCACCCCTCCACTTT.

Note on this clone: The junction does not match germline at one end; this may be a read error. The genes are TRBV9 and TRBJ2-1; 9 bases map to TRBD2. The CDR3 length is 17 residues. CDR1 SGDLS and CDR2 YYNGEE come from the germline V gene. CDR3 DNA sequence: TGTGCCTGCAGCCCTACCCTTAGCGGGGGCCATTATCATGAGCAGTTCTTC. Translation gives CACSPTLSGGHYHEQFF.